The entry below describes one TCR beta chain. Antigen: not known. This sample stems from a study of a mutant IDH1 vaccine in newly diagnosed glioma. At the level of the study: Vaccinations were initiated 4-6 weeks following radiotherapy alone, or were given together with temozolomide cycles. The sex distribution of treated patients was 62.5% male and around 40% female, with a mean age of around 40 years.

Documented time point: week 5, during vaccination. Every vaccination contained 300 ug of the mutant IDH1 20-mer peptide and was paired with topical imiquimod. Generated by immunoSEQ multiplex PCR, the TCRdb table keeps only in-frame clones and is missing some. The data show around 31,000 clones, about three fifths seen once. V lost 2 bases, J lost 7 bases, and 18 bases lay in between. CDR1 SGHVS and CDR2 FQNEAQ come from the germline V gene. CDR3 length equals 15 residues. Study-wide points: It was approximately 93% of patients that developed vaccine-induced immune responses. Variations in leading peripheral T cell clonotypes appeared to have no connection with pseudoprogression.

This receptor was taken from a woman between 18 and 29 years old with glioma. The J gene is TRBJ2-7, the V gene TRBV7-8; D unclear. The sample here was PBMCs, taken from a glioma patient whose treatment included an IDH1 peptide vaccine. Written as DNA, the CDR3 is TGTGCCAGCAGCTTACAGGTTGGGGTCCTTCAGGAGCAGTACTTC. Translated: CASSLQVGVLQEQYF.